Given below is one TCR beta chain in context. Its antigen is not identified. The data derive from a study of T cells expressing NK-cell markers. In the study overall: Researchers got TCR beta repertoires out of sorted CD3+CD56+NKG2C+, CD3+CD56+NKG2C- and CD3+CD56-NKG2C+ T cells. HCMV serostatus: seven of eight sequenced donors positive, one negative. General observations from the study: Whether expanded NKG2C+ T cell clones were HCMV specific stayed uncertain.

There are 15 residues in the CDR3. Germline V CDR1 and CDR2: DFQATT, SNEGSKA (reference sequence). The cDNA for TCR beta came from 5'RACE template switching with UMIs. After re-calling the 5' RACE reads, TCRdb lists one entry per CDR3 protein, DNA absent. The sample holds roughly 420,000 distinct CDR3 sequences. The sequencing sample was made of blood T cells: a sorted CD56 or NKG2C T cell subset, CD4+ or CD8+ T cells, or bulk PBMC T cells (not recorded which). The clonotype comes from a woman between 18 and 75 years old in good health. The rearrangement links TRBV20-1 to TRBJ1-3. The CDR3 loop reads CSARRGLGSGNTIYF.